Listed below are T cell receptor beta chains from one sample, sequenced in a study of blood T cell repertoires in COVID-19. Sequencing was performed with immunoSEQ multiplex PCR; in TCRdb, only in-frame clones are kept and a portion is missing. The profile covers about 380,000 clones, with 80% to 90% appearing a single time and 1.3% taken by the ten largest. The specimen sequenced was PBMCs or T cells enriched from blood (not recorded which). The receptors originated from a man aged 30 to 45 who had recovered from COVID-19. CDR3s leave out the opening cysteine and the closing phenylalanine or tryptophan. Expanded clones are given a class, and other clones once, few, many or no size at all.

TRBJ2-7,TRBV6-5,NA,ASRSASGGTYEQY
TRBJ1-2,TRBV7-2,NA,ASSPSQGMDYGYT
TRBJ1-1,TRBV15,NA,ATSRDGTGGTEAF
TRBJ1-3,TRBV10-3,NA,AISESRVARGNTIY
TRBJ2-7,TRBV27,NA,ASSLEGGPYEQY
TRBJ2-2,TRBV4-3,NA,ASSQDRSGTSYTGELF
TRBJ1-2,TRBV5-1,NA,ASSQTGGGYGYT
TRBJ1-3,TRBV10-2,NA,ASSLQVSGNTIY
TRBJ1-2,TRBV6-4,NA,ASSDGGGGYT
TRBJ1-4,TRBV6-5,NA,ASSRGPNNEKLF
TRBJ1-4,TRBV7-2,NA,ASSPKPGGGEKLF
TRBJ2-5,TRBV27,NA,ASSLRQGETQY
TRBJ2-7,TRBV18,NA,ASSPPLSVYEQY
TRBJ2-1,TRBV7-9,few,ASSSGSGGHGGEQF
TRBJ1-2,TRBV7-9,NA,ASSAAGYGYT
TRBJ1-6,TRBV7-2,few,ASSHPARNSPLH
TRBJ1-3,TRBV5-1,few,ASRLTGFSGNTIY
TRBJ1-3,TRBV7-2,once,ASSLSTGMRGNTIY
TRBJ1-4,TRBV9,NA,ASSKGQGTNEKLF
TRBJ2-7,TRBV30,NA,AWSVGGAYEQY
TRBJ1-2,TRBV18,NA,ASSPGSNYGYT
TRBJ1-1,TRBV6-1,NA,ASSGRAQGSNTEAF
TRBJ2-1,TRBV9,NA,ASSVETAVGSSSYNEQF
TRBJ1-2,TRBV29-1,few,SVGDREGDGYT
TRBJ2-5,TRBV4-2,NA,ASSQEQGAGETQY
TRBJ2-2,TRBV5-5,NA,ASSLTSGDGIGELF
TRBJ2-3,TRBV10-3,NA,AISDGLGTDTQY
TRBJ1-2,TRBV7-9,NA,ASSLGGNRGRNYGYT
TRBJ1-5,TRBV6-1,NA,ASSEGATSNQPQH